Below, 11 T cell receptor beta chains from the same sample are listed, as sequenced in a study of cytomegalovirus exposure and HLA in healthy donors. Measured with immunoSEQ multiplex PCR; TCRdb has only the in-frame clones, and not every one. Found here are over 100,000 clones, about 95% of them singletons; the top ten hold almost 0.9%. Input material: PBMCs. These receptors all stem from a young woman in good health and CMV-seronegative.

The V gene is TRBV13, the J gene TRBJ2-1; TRBD1 aligns across 7 bases. Trimming took 4 bases from V and 12 from J; bases not matched to a gene: 9. The CDR3 consists of 13 residues. CDR1 is PRHDT, CDR2 FYEKMQ, per germline (reference sequence). CDR3 in DNA: TGTGCCAGCAGCTGGGGACAGCCCCAAGGGCAGTTCTTC. Its translation: CASSWGQPQGQFF.

This chain links TRBV7-9 with TRBJ2-7; 8 nucleotides agree with TRBD1. V gave up 7 bases and J gave up 4 bases; unmatched junction bases: 3. The germline CDR1 and CDR2 sequences are SEHNR and FQNEAQ (reference sequence). The CDR3 spans 12 residues. The CDR3 region is CASTDREYEQYF. As DNA, the CDR3 is TGTGCCAGCACGGACAGGGAGTACGAGCAGTACTTC.

V usage is TRBV9 and J usage is TRBJ2-5; 8 nucleotides align to TRBD2. After removal of 3 bases from V and 1 base from J, the junction contained 5 bases not matched to a gene. The CDR3 has 15 residues. Germline V gene sequence: CDR1 SGDLS, CDR2 YYNGEE. The CDR3: CASSGSGVPQETQYF. Written as DNA, the CDR3 is TGTGCCAGCAGCGGTAGCGGGGTCCCCCAAGAGACCCAGTACTTC.

This chain joins TRBV5-1 and TRBJ2-7; D may be TRBD2 (5 bases). Per the germline V gene, CDR1 is SGHRS and CDR2 is YFSETQ. The CDR3 has 13 amino acids. V was shortened by 0 bases and J by 9 bases, with 13 bases between the two germline ends. The CDR3 here is CASSLGFGIGQYF. Written as DNA, the CDR3 is TGCGCCAGCAGCTTGGGATTCGGGATAGGGCAGTACTTC.

The V call is TRBV18, the J call TRBJ2-3; TRBD2 matches at 9 bases. After removal of 3 bases from V and 4 bases from J, the junction contained 20 bases not matched to a gene. Looked up from germline, CDR1 is KGHSH and CDR2 is LQKENI. This CDR3 region has 20 residues. The CDR3 spells CASSPYYLGTSNPQADTQYF. The DNA of the CDR3 is TGTGCCAGCTCACCCTACTATCTCGGGACTAGCAACCCTCAGGCAGATACGCAGTATTTT.

As DNA, the CDR3 is TGTGCCAGCAGCGTTCGGACAGGGTATACCTACGAGCAGTACTTC. Its protein is CASSVRTGYTYEQYF. The chain has TRBV14 and TRBJ2-7; 8 bases agree with TRBD1. Germline lookup yields CDR1 SGHDN and CDR2 FVKESK. There are 15 residues in the CDR3. The V gene end was trimmed by 5 bases and the J gene end by 2 bases; junction bases not matched to a gene: 8.

The V gene is TRBV19, the J gene TRBJ1-2, with D unclear. The germline V gene encodes CDR1 LNHDA and CDR2 SQIVND (reference sequence). This CDR3 comprises 13 residues. Trimming took 5 bases from V and 2 from J, leaving 9 bases between them. Here the CDR3 reads CASSFAKNYGYTF. Written as DNA, the CDR3 is TGTGCCAGTAGTTTCGCGAAGAACTATGGCTACACCTTC.

The rearrangement joins TRBV19 to TRBJ2-2, with 10 bases aligning to TRBD2. Trimming cost V 5 bases and J 6 bases; bases outside gene matches: 6. The CDR3 has 15 residues. Germline CDR1 reads LNHDA; CDR2 reads SQIVND (reference sequence). The CDR3, as DNA: TGTGCCAGTAGTGTCTCTAGCGGGAGATCCGGGGAGCTGTTTTTT. Amino acids: CASSVSSGRSGELFF. Full variable domain (remainder filled in from reference TRBV19 and TRBJ2-2): DGGITQSPKYLFRKEGQNVTLSCEQNLNHDAMYWYRQDPGQGLRLIYYSQIVNDFQKGDIAEGYSVSREKKESFPLTVTSAQKNPTAFYLCASSVSSGRSGELFFGEGSRLTVL.

This rearrangement joins TRBV7-3 to TRBJ2-3; 7 bases line up with TRBD2. J was trimmed by 0 bases and V by 5 bases; bases with no gene match: 8. This CDR3 region has 16 residues. Per the germline V gene, CDR1 is SGHTA and CDR2 is FQGTGA. CDR3 loop: CASSASGTLSTDTQYF. The CDR3 nucleotides are TGTGCCAGCAGCGCTAGCGGAACATTAAGCACAGATACGCAGTATTTT.

This chain joins TRBV4-3 and TRBJ1-5; possible D gene TRBD1, 6 bases. CDR3 length: 15 amino acids. The V gene lost 0 bases and the J gene lost 7 bases, with 13 bases spanning the gap. CDR1 LGHNA and CDR2 YSLEER come from the germline V gene. For the CDR3, the DNA is TGCGCCAGCAGCCAAGATTTTCGGACAGAACAGCCCCAGCATTTT. Translation gives CASSQDFRTEQPQHF.

The CDR3 is CATRDRGLYGYTF. The DNA of the CDR3 is TGTGCCACCCGGGACAGGGGACTCTATGGCTACACCTTC. The chain links TRBV6-5 to TRBJ1-2, with 10 nucleotides matching TRBD1. Per the germline V gene, CDR1 is MNHEY and CDR2 is SVGAGI. V was clipped by 10 bases and J by 4 bases; unmatched bases: 6. This CDR3 has 13 residues.